The 10 T cell receptor beta chains given below trace back to one sample, sequenced in a study of T-cell reconstitution after alpha-beta-depleted transplantation in children. Unique molecular identifiers were used to barcode this TCRbeta library. TCRdb passed the PCR reads through MiXCR, listing each CDR3 protein once. Among around 64,000 distinct CDR3 sequences, around 9.9% were seen once, and the ten largest hold less than 15%. Specimen: PBMCs, collected before TCRalphabeta/CD19-depleted stem cell transplant. The receptors originated from a boy aged 5-17 years with acute myeloid leukemia, due to receive a stem cell transplant.

This clonotype was detected many times. The CDR3 is CASSAGRVLARSTDTQYF. The CDR3 DNA follows: TGCGCCAGCAGCGCAGGCAGGGTCCTAGCGAGGTCCACAGATACGCAGTATTTT. V and J are TRBV5-1 and TRBJ2-3, with D possibly matching TRBD2 (6 bases). The CDR3 spans 18 residues. The V gene lost 4 bases and the J gene lost 2 bases, with 23 bases spanning the gap. The germline V gene has CDR1 SGHRS and CDR2 YFSETQ. Combining the CDR3 with reference TRBV5-1 and TRBJ2-3 gives the whole variable domain KAGVTQTPRYLIKTRGQQVTLSCSPISGHRSVSWYQQTPGQGLQFLFEYFSETQRNKGNFPGRFSGRQFSNSRSEMNVSTLELGDSALYLCASSAGRVLARSTDTQYFGPGTRLTVL.

This clonotype has only a few counts. The chain employs TRBV29-1 and TRBJ2-3, with 7 bases fitting TRBD2. This CDR3 has 14 amino acids. J gave up 0 bases and V 6 bases, and 6 bases lay outside the gene matches. Germline V lookup: CDR1 SQVTM, CDR2 ANQGSEA. Here the CDR3 reads CSVTSTASTDTQYF. CDR3 in DNA: TGCAGCGTGACTAGCACCGCTAGCACAGATACGCAGTATTTT.

Ten or more counts support this clonotype. The chain recombines TRBV9 with TRBJ1-1; a possible D gene is TRBD1 (5 bases). This CDR3 has 15 amino acids. In germline, CDR1 is SGDLS, CDR2 YYNGEE. V was clipped by 0 bases and J by 7 bases, with 16 bases between them. The CDR3 loop is CASSVESTRQLEAFF. In DNA, the CDR3 is TGTGCCAGCAGCGTAGAAAGCACGAGACAGCTTGAAGCTTTCTTT.

Note on this clonotype: One base away lies a much larger clone, so this may be a sequencing read error. This sequence joins TRBV12-3 or TRBV12-4 and TRBJ2-1, with 10 bases fitting TRBD1. The length of the CDR3 is 15 residues. CDR3 residues: CASSLDRGQGNDQFF. In DNA, the CDR3 is TGTGCCAGCAGTCTTGACAGGGGGCAAGGGAATGACCAGTTCTTC.

This clonotype was seen many times. The chain employs TRBV12-3 or TRBV12-4 and TRBJ2-5; D not resolved. The V gene lost 3 bases and the J gene lost 4 bases, with 6 bases spanning the gap. The CDR3 has 12 residues. Here the CDR3 reads CASSLNRETQYF. CDR3 coding DNA: TGTGCCAGCAGTTTGAATCGAGAGACCCAGTACTTC.

This clonotype was recorded many times. The chain links TRBV5-1 to TRBJ2-7; TRBD1 is a possible D gene (5 bases). Trimming took off 3 bases at V and 5 bases at J, with 21 bases between the two ends. This CDR3 has 16 residues. Germline V lookup: CDR1 SGHRS, CDR2 YFSETQ. Here the CDR3 DNA reads TGCGCCAGCAGCTCCCTCCCGACAGTAGGAATGGACGAGCAGTACTTC. Translating it yields CASSSLPTVGMDEQYF.

This chain connects TRBV3-1 to TRBJ2-1, with 13 nucleotides matching TRBD2. Germline values: CDR1 LGHDT, CDR2 YNNKEL (reference sequence). CDR3 length: 18 amino acids. Losses at the gene ends were 11 bases for V and 6 bases for J; bases not matched to a gene: 19. The chain's CDR3 is CASSKAGTSGIDFNEQFF. As DNA, the CDR3 is TGTGCCTCCTCCAAAGCCGGGACTAGCGGGATCGACTTCAATGAGCAGTTCTTC.

This clonotype was recorded many times. V and J are TRBV12-3 or TRBV12-4 and TRBJ2-1, with a tentative D call TRBD2 (6 bases). This CDR3 has 14 residues. With 6 bases removed from V and 6 bases from J, the gap between germline ends came to 15 bases. As DNA, the CDR3 is TGTGCCAGCAGCCCCCGGCGGGACGGCAATGAGCAGTTCTTC. This translates into CASSPRRDGNEQFF.

This clonotype was seen many times. The genes are TRBV5-6 and TRBJ1-4; no reliable D call. Between the trimmed V and J ends, which lost 0 bases and 7 bases, there was a span of 13 bases. The CDR3 spans 15 residues. Germline V gene sequence: CDR1 SGHDT, CDR2 YYEEEE. The CDR3 spells CASSLAVSRSEKLFF. The CDR3 region has the DNA TGTGCCAGCAGCTTGGCGGTCAGTCGGAGTGAAAAACTGTTTTTT.

With respect to this clonotype: Given a much more abundant clone one base away, this may be a read error. This chain uses TRBV5-5 with TRBJ2-2, with D uncertain. Germline V gene lookup returns CDR1 SGHKS and CDR2 YYEKEE (reference sequence). With 0 bases removed from V and 9 bases from J, the gap between germline ends came to 15 bases. CDR3 length equals 15 residues. The CDR3 is CASSLEPILGRELFF. In DNA form, the CDR3 reads TGTGCCAGCAGCTTGGAACCTATCCTAGGTCGGGAGCTGTTTTTT.